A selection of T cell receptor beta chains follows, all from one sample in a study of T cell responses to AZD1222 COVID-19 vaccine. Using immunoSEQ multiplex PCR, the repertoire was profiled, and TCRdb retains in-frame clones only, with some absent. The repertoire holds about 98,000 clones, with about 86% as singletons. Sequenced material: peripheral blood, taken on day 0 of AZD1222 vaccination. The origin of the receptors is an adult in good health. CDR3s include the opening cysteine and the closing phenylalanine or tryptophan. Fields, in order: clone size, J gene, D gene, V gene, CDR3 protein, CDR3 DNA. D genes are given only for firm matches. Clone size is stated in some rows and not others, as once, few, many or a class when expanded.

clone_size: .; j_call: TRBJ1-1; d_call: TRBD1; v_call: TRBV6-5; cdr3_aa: CASRTDRVNTEAFF; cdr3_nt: TGTGCCAGCAGGACGGACAGGGTAAACACTGAAGCTTTCTTT
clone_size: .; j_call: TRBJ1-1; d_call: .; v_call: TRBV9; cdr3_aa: CASSADSWDTEAFF; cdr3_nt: TGTGCCAGCAGCGCCGACAGTTGGGATACTGAAGCTTTCTTT
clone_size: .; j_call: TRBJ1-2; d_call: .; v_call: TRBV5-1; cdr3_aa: CASSTFLATPHYGYTF; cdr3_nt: TGCGCCAGCAGCACCTTCTTGGCTACCCCACACTATGGCTACACCTTC
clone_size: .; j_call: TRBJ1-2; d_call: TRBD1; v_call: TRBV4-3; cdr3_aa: CASSRERQGAYGYTF; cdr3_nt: TGCGCCAGCAGCCGGGAGAGGCAGGGGGCCTATGGCTACACCTTC
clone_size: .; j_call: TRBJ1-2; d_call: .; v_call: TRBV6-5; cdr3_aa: CASRRQRTNYGYTF; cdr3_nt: TGTGCCAGCAGAAGACAGCGGACCAACTATGGCTACACCTTC
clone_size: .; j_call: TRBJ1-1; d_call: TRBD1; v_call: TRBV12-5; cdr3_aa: CASGKGQANTEAFF; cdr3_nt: TGTGCTAGTGGCAAGGGACAGGCTAACACTGAAGCTTTCTTT
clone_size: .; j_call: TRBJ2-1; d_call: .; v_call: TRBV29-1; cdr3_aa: CSAQVDEQFF; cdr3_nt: TGCAGCGCACAGGTTGATGAGCAGTTCTTC
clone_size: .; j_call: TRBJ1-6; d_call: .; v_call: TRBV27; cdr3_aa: CASSRGSYNSPLHF; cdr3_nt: TGTGCCAGCAGCCGGGGATCCTATAATTCACCCCTCCACTTT
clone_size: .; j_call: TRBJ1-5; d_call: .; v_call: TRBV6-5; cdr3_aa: CATRLGGGKDQPQHF; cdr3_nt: TGTGCCACCAGATTAGGAGGGGGGAAGGATCAGCCCCAGCATTTT
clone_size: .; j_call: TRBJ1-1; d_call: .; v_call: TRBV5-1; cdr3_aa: CASSLVGGAAEAFF; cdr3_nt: TGCGCCAGCAGCTTGGTTGGGGGGGCGGCAGAAGCTTTCTTT
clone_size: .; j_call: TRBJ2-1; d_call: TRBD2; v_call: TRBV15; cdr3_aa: CATERERTYNEQFF; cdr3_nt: TGTGCCACCGAGCGGGAGCGAACCTACAATGAGCAGTTCTTC
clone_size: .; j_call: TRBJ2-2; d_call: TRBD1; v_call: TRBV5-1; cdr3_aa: CASMGTANTGELFF; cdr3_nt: TGCGCCAGCATGGGGACAGCAAACACCGGGGAGCTGTTTTTT
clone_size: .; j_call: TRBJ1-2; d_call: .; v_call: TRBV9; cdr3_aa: CASSGGWQSYTF; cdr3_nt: TGTGCCAGCAGCGGCGGGTGGCAGAGCTACACCTTC
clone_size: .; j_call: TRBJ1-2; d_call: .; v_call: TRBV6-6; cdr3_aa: CASSSPTLTNYGYTF; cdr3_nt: TGTGCCAGCAGTTCCCCGACACTCACTAACTATGGCTACACCTTC
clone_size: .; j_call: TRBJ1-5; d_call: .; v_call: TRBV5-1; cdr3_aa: CASSQDSEGQPQHF; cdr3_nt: TGCGCCAGCAGCCAGGACTCTGAGGGTCAGCCCCAGCATTTT
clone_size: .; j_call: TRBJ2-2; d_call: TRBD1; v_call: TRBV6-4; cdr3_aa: CASRRDRAGTGELFF; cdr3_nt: TGTGCCAGCAGAAGGGACAGGGCGGGCACCGGGGAGCTGTTTTTT
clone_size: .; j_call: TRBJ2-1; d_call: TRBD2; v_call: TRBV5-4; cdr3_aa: CASSPRSGGGYNEQFF; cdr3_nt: TGTGCCAGCAGCCCGCGTTCTGGCGGGGGGTACAATGAGCAGTTCTTC
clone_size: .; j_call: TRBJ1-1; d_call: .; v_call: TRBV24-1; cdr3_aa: CATSDSTLNTEAFF; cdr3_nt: TGTGCCACCAGTGATTCGACACTGAACACTGAAGCTTTCTTT
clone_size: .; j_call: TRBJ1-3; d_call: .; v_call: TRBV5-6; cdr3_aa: CASSLTGGTGPFSGNTIYF; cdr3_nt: TGTGCCAGCAGCTTAACGGGCGGAACGGGACCGTTCTCTGGAAACACCATATATTTT
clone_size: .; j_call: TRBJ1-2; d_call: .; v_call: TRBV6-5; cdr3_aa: CASSPPDGLRGYTF; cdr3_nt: TGTGCCAGCAGTCCACCCGACGGTCTACGCGGCTACACCTTC
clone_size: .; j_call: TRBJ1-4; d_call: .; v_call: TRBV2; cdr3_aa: CASSGGTSTNEKLFF; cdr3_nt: TGTGCCAGCAGTGGAGGGACATCAACTAATGAAAAACTGTTTTTT
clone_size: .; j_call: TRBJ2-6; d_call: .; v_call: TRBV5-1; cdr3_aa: CASSYFGGANVLTF; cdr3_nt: TGCGCCAGCAGCTACTTCGGGGGGGCCAACGTCCTGACTTTC
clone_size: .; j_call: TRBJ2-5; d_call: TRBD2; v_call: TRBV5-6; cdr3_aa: CASSGRLAGGPSQTQYF; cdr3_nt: TGTGCCAGCAGCGGGCGACTAGCGGGGGGGCCCTCCCAGACCCAGTACTTC
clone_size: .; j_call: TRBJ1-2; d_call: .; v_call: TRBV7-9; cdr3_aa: CASSPPQGGYTF; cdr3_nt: TGTGCCAGCAGCCCACCACAGGGTGGCTACACCTTC
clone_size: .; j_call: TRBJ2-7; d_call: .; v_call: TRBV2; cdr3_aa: CASSAGLPEPRQYF; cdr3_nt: TGTGCCAGCAGTGCGGGGCTGCCCGAACCCAGGCAGTACTTC
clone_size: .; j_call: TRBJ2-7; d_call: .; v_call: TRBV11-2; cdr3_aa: CASSAGPSYEQYF; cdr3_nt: TGTGCCAGCAGCGCCGGGCCCTCCTACGAGCAGTACTTC
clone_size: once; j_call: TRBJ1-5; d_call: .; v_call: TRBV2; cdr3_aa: CASSEGRTSNQPQHF; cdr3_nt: TGTGCCAGCAGTGAAGGCAGGACGAGCAATCAGCCCCAGCATTTT
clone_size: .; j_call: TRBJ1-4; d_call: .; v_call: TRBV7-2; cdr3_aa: CASSPWTVTTNEKLFF; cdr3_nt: TGTGCCAGCAGCCCATGGACGGTCACAACTAATGAAAAACTGTTTTTT
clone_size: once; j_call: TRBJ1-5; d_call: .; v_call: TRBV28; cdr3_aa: CASSTRGAGNQPQHF; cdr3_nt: TGTGCCAGCAGTACCCGTGGGGCGGGCAATCAGCCCCAGCATTTT
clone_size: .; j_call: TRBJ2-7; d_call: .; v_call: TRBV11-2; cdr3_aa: CASSSERAVGSVQYF; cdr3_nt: TGTGCCAGCAGCTCTGAGAGGGCGGTGGGTTCCGTGCAGTACTTC
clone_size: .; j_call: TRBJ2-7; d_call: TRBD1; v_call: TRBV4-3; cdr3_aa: CASSLRTGGGYEQYF; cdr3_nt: TGCGCCAGCAGCCTAAGGACAGGGGGCGGATACGAGCAGTACTTC
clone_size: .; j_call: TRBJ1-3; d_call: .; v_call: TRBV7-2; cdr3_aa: CASSLAPGTGRDTIYF; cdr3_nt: TGTGCCAGCAGCTTAGCCCCTGGGACGGGGAGGGACACCATATATTTT
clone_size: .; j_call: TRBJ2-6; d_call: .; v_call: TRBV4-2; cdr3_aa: CASSQENSGANVLTF; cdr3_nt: TGTGCCAGCAGCCAAGAGAACTCTGGGGCCAACGTCCTGACTTTC